This T cell receptor (beta chain) emerged from a study of naive and memory T cell subsets. This clonotype was seen many times. The treatment was: skin biopsy from PPD injection site in Mantoux-positive individual. A UMI-containing oligonucleotide was joined by 3' ligation to the TCR cDNA template. Tuberculin skin test biopsies were taken where PPD was injected in Mantoux-positive people. Germline CDR1 and CDR2: SNHLY and FYNNEI. V shed 5 bases, J shed 4 bases, and the junction held 5 bases outside the gene matches. The CDR3 consists of 15 residues. Ligated cDNA underwent four rounds of PCR with nested alpha and beta constant region primers and SP2. TCRdb processed the UMI-ligation and nested PCR reads anew with MiXCR; each CDR3 protein has one entry. The repertoire holds more than 30,000 distinct CDR3 sequences, about 6.9% seen once, with 3% to 3.5% in the top ten.

The source material was skin, sampled from a tuberculin skin test site. The chain is built from TRBV2 and TRBJ2-2; 9 positions match TRBD1. The receptor's source is an adult in good health. CDR3 coding DNA: TGTGCCAGCAGTTTGACAGGGGGTATCACCGGGGAGCTGTTTTTT. As protein: CASSLTGGITGELFF.